These 8 T cell receptor beta chains share one sample of origin, sequenced in a study of blood T cell repertoires in COVID-19. The data were produced by immunoSEQ multiplex PCR, yet TCRdb's version contains in-frame clones alone and is incomplete. The sample consists of about 170,000 clones, about four fifths of them appearing once. The source material was peripheral blood. Receptors were obtained from a woman of 80 years or more with acute or convalescent COVID-19.

The rearrangement links TRBV24-1 to TRBJ2-2; D is undetermined. The CDR3 is 14 residues long. V was clipped by 12 bases and J by 3 bases, with 16 bases between them. The germline V gene has CDR1 KGHDR and CDR2 SFDVKD. The DNA for the CDR3 is TGTGCCTCGCGCATAGCAGTACACACCGGGGAGCTGTTTTTT. Its protein is CASRIAVHTGELFF.

The rearrangement joins TRBV15 to TRBJ2-2; a possible D gene is TRBD1 (6 bases). V shed 0 bases and J shed 5 bases, with 13 bases lying between them. In germline, CDR1 is LNHNV, CDR2 YYDKDF (reference sequence). The CDR3 sequence is 16 residues long. The CDR3 DNA sequence: TGTGCCACCAGCAGAGAAACAGGGTCAAGTACCGGGGAGCTGTTTTTT. This codes for CATSRETGSSTGELFF. The full variable domain, with the rest looked up from reference TRBV15 and TRBJ2-2, is DAMVIQNPRYQVTQFGKPVTLSCSQTLNHNVMYWYQQKSSQAPKLLFHYYDKDFNNEADTPDNFQSRRPNTSFCFLDIRSPGLGDTAMYLCATSRETGSSTGELFFGEGSRLTVL.

V usage is TRBV7-2 and J usage is TRBJ1-5, with 7 nucleotides matching TRBD1. Trimming removed 2 bases from V and 5 bases from J; junction bases left unmatched: 6. Germline loops: CDR1 SGHTA, CDR2 FQGNSA. The CDR3 covers 15 residues. The CDR3 bases are TGTGCCAGCAGCTTATCAACAGGGGCGCATCAGCCCCAGCATTTT. Translating gives CASSLSTGAHQPQHF.

CDR3 in amino acids: CASSPSGGQETQYF. The CDR3 coding sequence is TGTGCCAGCTCACCGAGCGGGGGTCAAGAGACCCAGTACTTC. The chain joins TRBV18 to TRBJ2-5; 8 bases line up with TRBD2. J was trimmed by 2 bases and V by 3 bases; bases with no gene match: 2. The CDR3 has 14 amino acids. Per germline, CDR1 KGHSH and CDR2 LQKENI.

This clone was detected once. The chain uses TRBV3-1 (or the pseudogene TRBV3-2) and TRBJ2-3; TRBD2 matches at 14 bases. Losses at the gene ends were 3 bases for V and 1 base for J; bases not matched to a gene: 9. CDR3 size: 19 residues. Germline values: CDR1 LGHDT, CDR2 YNNKEL (reference sequence). The chain's CDR3 is CASSHLGLAGGPGTDTQYF. CDR3 in DNA: TGTGCCAGCAGCCATCTTGGACTAGCGGGAGGCCCCGGCACAGATACGCAGTATTTT.

The chain links TRBV4-1 to TRBJ2-4, with TRBD2 matching 12 bases. The CDR3 is 15 amino acids. The V and J ends lost 4 bases and 15 bases, in that order; junction bases with no gene match: 13. CDR1 is MGHRA and CDR2 is YSYEKL in the germline V gene. The CDR3 sequence is CASSPPETSGRPVYF. The CDR3 DNA sequence: TGCGCCAGCAGCCCACCCGAGACTAGCGGGAGACCCGTGTACTTC.

The V and J genes are TRBV27 and TRBJ2-3; 7 bases line up with TRBD2. The CDR3 is 15 residues long. Germline CDR1 is MNHEY and CDR2 is SMNVEV (reference sequence). The junction had 15 bases not matched to a gene; V was cut back by 9 bases and J by 6 bases. CDR3 loop: CASSPGRVRGDTQYF. CDR3 bases: TGTGCCAGTTCCCCGGGGAGGGTTCGGGGGGATACGCAGTATTTT.

The J gene is TRBJ2-7, the V gene TRBV12-2; the D call in the table, TRBD1, was not verified against the DNA. TRBV12-2 is marked as a pseudogene. This CDR3 spans 14 amino acids. CDR3: CASRPRQGKYEQYF. The CDR3 DNA reads as TGTGCAAGTCGCCCGCGACAGGGGAAATACGAGCAGTACTTC.